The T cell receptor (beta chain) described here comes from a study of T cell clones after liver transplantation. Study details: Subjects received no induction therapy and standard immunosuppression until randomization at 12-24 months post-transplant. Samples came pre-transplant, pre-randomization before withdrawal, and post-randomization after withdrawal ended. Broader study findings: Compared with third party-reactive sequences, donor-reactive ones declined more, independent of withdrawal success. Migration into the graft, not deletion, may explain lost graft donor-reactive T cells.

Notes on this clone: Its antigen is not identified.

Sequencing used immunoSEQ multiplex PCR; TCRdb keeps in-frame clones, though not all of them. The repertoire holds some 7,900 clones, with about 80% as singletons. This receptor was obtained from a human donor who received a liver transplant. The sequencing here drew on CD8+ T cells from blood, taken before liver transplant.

The CDR3 nucleotides are TGTGCCAGCAACACAGGACAGGGCGAGGTGGCCCAGTACTTC. Its protein product is CASNTGQGEVAQYF. This chain links TRBV11-2 with TRBJ2-5; 8 nucleotides match TRBD1. The V gene end was trimmed by 7 bases and the J gene end by 9 bases; junction bases not matched to a gene: 13. The CDR3 has 14 residues. CDR1 is SGHAT, CDR2 FQNNGV, per germline. The whole variable domain, remainder taken from reference TRBV11-2 and TRBJ2-5, is EAGVAQSPRYKIIEKRQSVAFWCNPISGHATLYWYQQILGQGPKLLIQFQNNGVVDDSQLPKDRFSAERLKGVDSTLKIQPAKLEDSAVYLCASNTGQGEVAQYFGPGTRLLVL.